Detailed here is one T cell receptor beta chain. Its specificity is unknown. During the collection period, no donor immune events like infections were recorded. The source of the sample is a study of identifying expanded T cells in peripheral blood. Points from the study as a whole: Over two and four weeks, about 15 and 19 clones changed, versus approximately 1.2 between replicates. Clone count variance between roughly 2-week samples rose with total template count.

Germline-derived CDR1 and CDR2 are SGHRS and YFSETQ. The CDR3 spans 15 residues. V trimming: 6 bases; J trimming: 5 bases; junction bases outside the gene matches: 12. Sequencing was performed with immunoSEQ multiplex PCR; in TCRdb, only in-frame clones are kept and a portion is missing. The table records about 100,000 clones, around nine tenths of them present only once. The receptor's source is a person between 18 and 75 years old in good health. V and J are TRBV5-1 and TRBJ1-1; 8 bases align to TRBD1. The sample was blood. The CDR3: CASMRQGRGPTEAFF. The CDR3 bases are TGCGCCAGCATGCGACAGGGGAGAGGGCCGACTGAAGCTTTCTTT. The entire variable domain, with the rest obtained from reference TRBV5-1 and TRBJ1-1, is as follows: KAGVTQTPRYLIKTRGQQVTLSCSPISGHRSVSWYQQTPGQGLQFLFEYFSETQRNKGNFPGRFSGRQFSNSRSEMNVSTLELGDSALYLCASMRQGRGPTEAFFGQGTRLTVV.